This T cell receptor beta chain appears in the sequencing data of a study of human T cells and chemical hapten exposure. This clonotype was observed at least ten times. Its antigen is currently unknown. Study-level points and caveats: No change in TCRs above 1 in 1000 frequency was produced by DPC sensitization. PT1 expanded TCR numbers rose with patch test score.

From the RACE reads, TCRdb called clonotypes with MiXCR, one entry per CDR3 protein. The sample records hundreds of thousands of distinct CDR3 sequences, around 6% being singletons. CDR3 length: 14 residues. Deletions cut 6 bases from V and 1 base from J, with 12 bases between. Germline lookup yields CDR1 SGHVS and CDR2 FQNEAQ. Time point meaning: patch test 2, 6 weeks after DPC sensitization. Specified treatment: therapeutic diphenylcyclopropenone sensitization with weekly scalp DPC. The J gene is TRBJ1-1, the V gene TRBV7-8; D unresolved. This TCR was sampled from a woman younger than 35 with alopecia areata. Some clones in this sample may be carry-over from other donors' samples. The specimen was whole blood, collected in connection with sensitization to the hapten diphenylcyclopropenone (DPC). The CDR3 is CASRRREGNTEAFF. CDR3 DNA: TGTGCCAGCAGGCGGAGAGAGGGGAACACTGAAGCTTTCTTT.